This T cell receptor beta chain was sequenced during a study of cytomegalovirus exposure and HLA in healthy donors. Study-wide background: The use of the same platform for the approximately 130 validation repertoires and the roughly 730 first-cohort repertoires was reported by a later analysis.

The donors belonged to the approximately 120-subject validation cohort, separate from the roughly 670-subject first cohort. Overall study results and limits: Both high specificity and high sensitivity reportedly marked the classifier's diagnosis of cytomegalovirus status.

Sequenced by immunoSEQ multiplex PCR; TCRdb stores in-frame clones only, minus some. The table includes 200,000 to 250,000 clones, 85% to 90% detected once. Concerning this clone itself: The antigen is not known.

The germline V gene has CDR1 MNHEY and CDR2 SMNVEV (reference sequence). Losses at the gene ends were 6 bases for V and 4 bases for J; bases not matched to a gene: 12. The CDR3 consists of 16 residues. The receptor comes from a man younger than 30 in good health and CMV-seronegative. The specimen sequenced was PBMCs. The J gene is TRBJ2-1, the V gene TRBV27, with 7 bases lining up with TRBD1. The DNA for the CDR3 is TGTGCCAGCAGATCGATCGGGACAGAGAATTACAATGAGCAGTTCTTC. Translation gives CASRSIGTENYNEQFF.